Shown below are 12 T cell receptor beta chains from a single sample sequenced in a study of T-cell reconstitution after alpha-beta-depleted transplantation in children. Using unique molecular identifiers, the investigators prepared the TCRbeta library. Each CDR3 protein is one row after TCRdb ran MiXCR on the PCR reads. The table lists 200,000 to 250,000 distinct CDR3 sequences, about 9.2% of them singletons. This specimen consisted of PBMCs from the stem cell graft donor, obtained from the stem cell graft. All receptors come from a human donor who donated a stem cell graft to a child with acute lymphoblastic leukemia.

This clonotype was seen a few times. CDR3 amino acids: CASSLGTSGGANEQFF. The DNA of the CDR3 is TGCGCCAGCAGCTTGGGGACTAGCGGGGGGGCGAATGAGCAGTTCTTC. The gene calls are TRBV5-1 and TRBJ2-1, with TRBD2 matching over 15 bases. The CDR3 loop spans 16 amino acids. CDR1 and CDR2 from the germline V gene are SGHRS and YFSETQ. J was trimmed by 7 bases and V by 0 bases; bases with no gene match: 2.

V gene TRBV27 combines with J gene TRBJ2-7; D is ambiguous. The CDR3 has 12 amino acids. The germline V and J ends were trimmed by 5 bases and 6 bases, with 11 bases remaining between them. Germline-derived CDR1 and CDR2 are MNHEY and SMNVEV (reference sequence). The CDR3 bases are TGTGCCAGCAGTCTGACATGTTCCGAGCAGTACTTC. Its translation: CASSLTCSEQYF.

This clonotype was observed a handful of times. The rearrangement joins TRBV30 to TRBJ2-7, with 7 positions matching TRBD1. Germline CDR1 and CDR2: GTSNPN and SVGIG (reference sequence). This CDR3 contains 14 residues. V gave up 2 bases and J gave up 2 bases; unmatched junction bases: 6. CDR3: CAWSLGTAPYEQYF. As DNA, the CDR3 is TGTGCCTGGAGTCTGGGGACAGCCCCCTACGAGCAGTACTTC.

V and J are TRBV13 and TRBJ2-6; TRBD1 might be the D (6 bases). The V gene lost 0 bases and the J gene lost 8 bases, with 26 bases spanning the gap. Germline CDR1 is PRHDT and CDR2 is FYEKMQ (reference sequence). CDR3 length: 20 residues. CDR3 in DNA: TGTGCCAGCAGCTTAGGGGGGCTGGGGACACCCATCGTTTTTTCCAACGTCCTGACTTTC. The encoded protein is CASSLGGLGTPIVFSNVLTF.

The chain employs TRBV7-9 and TRBJ2-7; 7 bases fit TRBD1. V trimming: 2 bases; J trimming: 1 base; junction bases outside the gene matches: 2. The germline CDR1 and CDR2 sequences are SEHNR and FQNEAQ (reference sequence). The CDR3 contains 14 residues. CDR3: CASSLPGGSYEQYF. The CDR3 DNA reads as TGTGCCAGCAGCTTACCAGGGGGATCCTACGAGCAGTACTTC.

This clonotype has at least ten counts. This chain's CDR3 is CASSQDPIPLAGGDNEQFF. The CDR3 region has the DNA TGTGCCAGCAGCCAAGACCCCATCCCCCTAGCGGGAGGGGACAATGAGCAGTTCTTC. The V and J genes are TRBV4-2 and TRBJ2-1, with 12 nucleotides matching TRBD2. Germline values: CDR1 LGHNA, CDR2 YNFKEQ. V trimming: 0 bases; J trimming: 5 bases; junction bases outside the gene matches: 11. CDR3 length: 19 residues.

This clonotype was found many times. The chain employs TRBV7-2 and TRBJ2-3, with a possible D match to TRBD2 (7 bases). V was trimmed by 5 bases and J by 4 bases, leaving 19 bases between them. Per the germline V gene, CDR1 is SGHTA and CDR2 is FQGNSA. The CDR3 runs to 16 residues. The CDR3 region is CASSQGGGRVPDTQYF. CDR3 DNA sequence: TGTGCCAGCAGCCAAGGGGGGGGCAGGGTGCCAGATACGCAGTATTTT.

This clonotype was recorded many times. The rearrangement uses TRBV7-8 and TRBJ1-4, with a tentative D call TRBD1 (5 bases). Germline V gene lookup returns CDR1 SGHVS and CDR2 FQNEAQ. The CDR3 length is 16 residues. Between the trimmed V and J ends, which lost 6 bases and 0 bases, there was a span of 14 bases. In DNA, the CDR3 is TGTGCCAGCAGAACTGGGACGTCCGCAACTAATGAAAAACTGTTTTTT. It is translated as CASRTGTSATNEKLFF.

This chain joins TRBV10-3 and TRBJ1-6; the match to TRBD1 covers 7 bases. The length of the CDR3 is 17 residues. The V segment lost 2 bases and the J segment 0 bases; nucleotides outside the gene matches: 4. Germline CDR1 and CDR2: ENHRY and SYGVKD. Here the CDR3 DNA reads TGTGCCATCAGTGAGGACAGGGCTAGCTCCTATAATTCACCCCTCCACTTT. This codes for CAISEDRASSYNSPLHF.

The sample holds a few counts of this clonotype. The chain links TRBV12-3 or TRBV12-4 to TRBJ1-6, with TRBD1 matching over 10 bases. This CDR3 is built from 15 residues. With V trimmed by 5 bases and J by 9 bases, 7 bases remained unmatched. DNA of the CDR3: TGTGCCAGCAGTCCGGGACAGGGGTCGCCTTCACCCCTCCACTTT. Translating gives CASSPGQGSPSPLHF.

This clonotype was counted many times. The V gene is TRBV6-1, the J gene TRBJ2-2, with 13 bases lining up with TRBD2. Germline V gene sequence: CDR1 MNHNS, CDR2 SASEGT. J was trimmed by 4 bases and V by 5 bases; bases with no gene match: 7. CDR3 size: 17 residues. The CDR3 DNA reads as TGTGCCAGCAGTCGAAAGGGACTAGCGGGAAGCACCGGGGAGCTGTTTTTT. Translation: CASSRKGLAGSTGELFF.

The table lists this clonotype with many counts. CDR3 in amino acids: CASSYVGMSEKLFF. CDR3 nucleotide sequence: TGTGCCAGCAGTTACGTAGGGATGAGTGAAAAACTGTTTTTT. V gene TRBV6-5 combines with J gene TRBJ1-4; D call uncertain. The germline V and J ends were trimmed by 2 bases and 7 bases, with 11 bases remaining between them. The length of the CDR3 is 14 residues. Germline V gene sequence: CDR1 MNHEY, CDR2 SVGAGI.